This paragraph covers one T cell receptor (beta chain) sequence. Its cognate antigen has yet to be identified. No base-level quality is on record; no much larger clone is a single base apart. Library creation used PCR. At the Johns Hopkins FTIC core, DNA from the cultured CD4+ T cells underwent TCR sequencing with the Oncomine TCR Beta short-read assay. Genomic DNA was extracted from the cultured CD4+ T cells with the QIAamp micro DNA kit. Oncomine TCR Beta libraries from cultured CD4+ T cells were pooled using unique dual indexes and sequenced on an Illumina iSeq 100. For the original study's pipeline: Non-productive sequences were removed, and CDR3s that did not start with C, did not end with F or W, or were shorter than 7 amino acids were discarded. Antigen-specific clonotypes were identified with the MANAFEST web application by comparing peptide-stimulated wells with reference and other culture wells. For a clone to be called positive, the clone needed an FDR below 0.05, an odds ratio above 5, and a productive frequency above 0.1% in at least two of three replicate wells. Cross-reactive clonotypes were defined as significantly expanded in both SARS-CoV-2 spike wells and at least one common cold coronavirus spike condition. Using R version 3.6.1, CDR3 homology was evaluated through Levenshtein distances (stringdist) along with unrooted phylogenetic trees (ape). The raw public reads went through TCRdb reprocessing: fastp at Q25, MiXCR clone calling, in-frame beta chains kept. Identical CDR3 protein sequences are pooled into one entry, listed with their most common genes and DNA. The authors' filters were not applied to this entry. The sample table holds under 25,000 distinct CDR3 sequences, of which around 55% were seen once. Jointly, the top ten make up 6.5% to 7.5% of the sample.

CDR1 and CDR2 were assigned from the germline V gene as MNHNS and SASEGT. For this chain, trimming is 6 bases at the V end and 6 bases at the J end, and the number of junction bases without a gene match is 7. The CDR3, cysteine through phenylalanine, is 13 amino acids long. CDR3 DNA is the only sequence kept; it has 39 bases, read in frame from the first base. This sample is part of a study of vaccination and CD4 T cells after COVID-19 (dated by TCRdb to 2022 to 2024). Context from the whole study: Convalescent patients had a positive SARS-CoV-2 result on nasal swab PCR, and of these patients, fewer than ten had mild disease and one had severe disease. Control cultures received a CEFX viral epitope pool as the positive control, an HIV-1 Nef peptide pool as the negative control, or no peptide. Post-vaccine blood samples were taken a median of about 77 days after the second vaccine dose, with a range of roughly 13 to 250 days. The spike-specific CD4+ TCR repertoire was compared before and after mRNA vaccination in 10 to 11 COVID-19 convalescent patients and several infection-naive healthy vaccine recipients. Post-COVID blood samples were collected from convalescent patients a median of around 96 days after diagnosis, with a range of roughly 35 to 161 days. For stimulating the cultures, overlapping spike peptide pools were used, derived from SARS-CoV-2 as well as from the common cold coronaviruses HCoV-NL63, HCoV-OC43 and HCoV-229E. Two doses of either the Pfizer-BioNTech BNT162b2 vaccine (n=8) or the Moderna mRNA-1273 vaccine (n=2) were administered to participants. In the convalescent cohort there were six males and four females, among whom were two Hispanic individuals, seven Caucasians, two Asians and one multiracial person.

Per the publication, the treatment or condition label means: roughly 10-day PBMC culture with coronavirus spike peptide pools or control peptides (ViraFEST assay). The ViraFEST assay was used in the study, in which antigen-specific T cells were expanded with peptide pools and expanded clonotypes were subsequently identified by TCR sequencing. Positive SARS-CoV-2 PCR tests in the convalescent patients dated from March to December 2020, before Alpha, Beta and Delta variants emerged in the United States. Over 1.5 million PBMCs per well were cultured in IMDM with roughly 5% human AB serum and 8.5 to 10 IU/ml IL-2, plus 10 ug/ml peptide pools. Half of the culture medium was replaced with fresh IL-2-containing medium on days 3 and 7. CD4+ T cells were isolated after roughly 10 days of culture through negative selection using the EasySep CD4+ T cell isolation kit. Ficoll-Paque Plus gradient centrifugation was used to isolate PBMCs from whole blood, and the isolated PBMCs were then either used fresh or cryopreserved at -140C. Each culture condition was generally run in triplicate wells.

What the study reported, not specific to this receptor: In convalescent patients, a median around 90% of post-vaccine SARS-CoV-2-reactive clones were detected only after vaccination, and vaccine-specific priming was suggested by this finding. Although the median number of SARS-CoV-2-reactive clonotypes went up from fewer than 25 after infection to 35 to 40 after vaccination, the increase was not significant. Relatively few convalescent patients were included in the study, and early timepoints after natural infection were not analyzed. Of the vaccine-specific clones found in convalescent patients, nearly all (304 of 307) were mono-reactive for SARS-CoV-2 spike instead of being cross-reactive with common cold coronaviruses.

What was sequenced was CD4+ T cells from blood, cultured in vitro. The receptor chain draws on TRBV6-1 and TRBJ1-2; a stretch of 7 junction bases matches TRBD1. The source is a human donor who had recovered from COVID-19. The CDR3: CASRPTGADGYTF. The DNA sequence is as follows: TGTGCCAGCAGACCAACAGGGGCCGATGGCTACACCTTC.